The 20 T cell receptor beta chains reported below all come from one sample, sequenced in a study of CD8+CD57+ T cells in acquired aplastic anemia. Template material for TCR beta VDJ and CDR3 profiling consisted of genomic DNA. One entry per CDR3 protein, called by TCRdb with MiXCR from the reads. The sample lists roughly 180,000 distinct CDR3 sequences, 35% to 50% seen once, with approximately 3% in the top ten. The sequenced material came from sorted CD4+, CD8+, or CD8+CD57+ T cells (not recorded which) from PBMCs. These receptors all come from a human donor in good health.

As DNA, the CDR3 is TGTGCCAGCAGTCGAGACAGTCTTAGCTCCTACGAGCAGTACTTC. This sequence encodes CASSRDSLSSYEQYF. V usage is TRBV7-2 and J usage is TRBJ2-7; D might be TRBD1 (5 bases). Germline-derived CDR1 and CDR2 are SGHTA and FQGNSA. Trimming stripped 6 bases from V and 0 bases from J, with 15 bases between. The CDR3 extends over 15 amino acids.

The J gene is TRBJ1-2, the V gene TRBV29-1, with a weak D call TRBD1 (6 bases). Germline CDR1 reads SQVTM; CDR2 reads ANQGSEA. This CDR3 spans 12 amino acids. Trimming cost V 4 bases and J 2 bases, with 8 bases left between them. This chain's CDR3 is CSVVTGNYGYTF. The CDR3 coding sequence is TGCAGCGTTGTCACAGGGAACTATGGCTACACCTTC.

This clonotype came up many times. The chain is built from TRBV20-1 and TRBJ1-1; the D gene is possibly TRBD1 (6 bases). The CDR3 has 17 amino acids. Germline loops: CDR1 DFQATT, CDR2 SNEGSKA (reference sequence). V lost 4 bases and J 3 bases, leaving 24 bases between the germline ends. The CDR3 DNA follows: TGCAGTGCTACCACCCAATCGGGACATTATCTTTACACTGAAGCTTTCTTT. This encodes CSATTQSGHYLYTEAFF.

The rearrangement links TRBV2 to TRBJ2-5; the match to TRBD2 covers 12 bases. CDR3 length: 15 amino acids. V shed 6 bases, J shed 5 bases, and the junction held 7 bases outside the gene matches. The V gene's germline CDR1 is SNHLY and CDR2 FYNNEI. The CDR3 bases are TGTGCCAGCAGAGAAAGGACTAGCGGGGTGGAGACCCAGTACTTC. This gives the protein CASRERTSGVETQYF.

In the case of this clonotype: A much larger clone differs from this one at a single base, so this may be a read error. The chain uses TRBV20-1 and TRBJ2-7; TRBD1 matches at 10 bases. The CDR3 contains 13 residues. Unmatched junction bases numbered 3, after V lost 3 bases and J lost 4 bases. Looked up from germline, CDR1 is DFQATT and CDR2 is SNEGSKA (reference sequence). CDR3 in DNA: TGCAGTGCTAGTGGGGACAGGGGTTACGAGCAGTACTTC. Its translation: CSASGDRGYEQYF.

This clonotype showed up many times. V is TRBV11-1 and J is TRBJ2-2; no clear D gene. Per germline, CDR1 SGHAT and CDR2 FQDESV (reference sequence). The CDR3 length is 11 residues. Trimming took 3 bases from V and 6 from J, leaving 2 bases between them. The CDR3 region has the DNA TGTGCCAGCAGCTTTCCCGGGGAGCTGTTTTTT. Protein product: CASSFPGELFF.

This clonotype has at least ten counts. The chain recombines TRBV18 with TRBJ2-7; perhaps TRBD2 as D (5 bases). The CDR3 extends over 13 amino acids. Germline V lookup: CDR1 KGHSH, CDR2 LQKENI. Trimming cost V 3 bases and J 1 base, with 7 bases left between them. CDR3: CASSPPGSYEQYF. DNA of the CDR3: TGTGCCAGCTCACCCCCGGGGTCCTACGAGCAGTACTTC.

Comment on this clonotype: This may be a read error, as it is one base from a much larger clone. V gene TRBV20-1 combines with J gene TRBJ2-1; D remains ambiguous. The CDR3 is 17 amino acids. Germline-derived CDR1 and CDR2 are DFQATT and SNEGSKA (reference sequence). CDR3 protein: CSPALRSAKASHNEQFF. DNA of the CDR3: TGCAGTCCGGCCTTACGAAGCGCGAAAGCCTCCCACAATGAGCAGTTCTTC.

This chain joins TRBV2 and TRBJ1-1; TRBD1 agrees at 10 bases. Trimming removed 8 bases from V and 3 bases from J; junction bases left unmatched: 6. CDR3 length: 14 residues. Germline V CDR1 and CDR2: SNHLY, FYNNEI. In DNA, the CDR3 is TGTGCCAGCCGGGGGACAGGGGTGGACACTGAAGCTTTCTTT. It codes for CASRGTGVDTEAFF. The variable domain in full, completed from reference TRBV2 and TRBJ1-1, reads EPEVTQTPSHQVTQMGQEVILRCVPISNHLYFYWYRQILGQKVEFLVSFYNNEISEKSEIFDDQFSVERPDGSNFTLKIRSTKLEDSAMYFCASRGTGVDTEAFFGQGTRLTVV.

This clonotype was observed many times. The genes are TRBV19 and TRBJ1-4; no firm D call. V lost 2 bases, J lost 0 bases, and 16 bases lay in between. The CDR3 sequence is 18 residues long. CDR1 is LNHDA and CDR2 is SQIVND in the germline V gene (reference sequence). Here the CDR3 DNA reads TGTGCCAGTAGTATAAAAACAGATTTTGGGGCAACTAATGAAAAACTGTTTTTT. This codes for CASSIKTDFGATNEKLFF. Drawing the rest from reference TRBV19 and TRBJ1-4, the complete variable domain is DGGITQSPKYLFRKEGQNVTLSCEQNLNHDAMYWYRQDPGQGLRLIYYSQIVNDFQKGDIAEGYSVSREKKESFPLTVTSAQKNPTAFYLCASSIKTDFGATNEKLFFGSGTQLSVL.

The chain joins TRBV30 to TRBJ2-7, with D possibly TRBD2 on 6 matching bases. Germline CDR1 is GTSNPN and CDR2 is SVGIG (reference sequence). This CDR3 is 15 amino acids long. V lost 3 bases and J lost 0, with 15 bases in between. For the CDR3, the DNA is TGTGCCTGGAGCCGAGGACTAACAAGCTCCTACGAGCAGTACTTC. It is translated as CAWSRGLTSSYEQYF.

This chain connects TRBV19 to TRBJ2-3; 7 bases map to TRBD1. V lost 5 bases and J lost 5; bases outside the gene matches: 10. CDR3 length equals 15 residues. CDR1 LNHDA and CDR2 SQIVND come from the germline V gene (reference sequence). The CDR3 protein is CASSYLQGKGDTQYF. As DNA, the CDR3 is TGTGCCAGTAGTTACTTACAGGGGAAGGGAGATACGCAGTATTTT.

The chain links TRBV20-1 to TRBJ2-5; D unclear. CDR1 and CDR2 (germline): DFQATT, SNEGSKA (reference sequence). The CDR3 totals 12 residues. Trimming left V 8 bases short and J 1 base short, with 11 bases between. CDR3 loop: CSPSAFQETQYF. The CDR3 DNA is TGCAGTCCCTCGGCGTTCCAAGAGACCCAGTACTTC.

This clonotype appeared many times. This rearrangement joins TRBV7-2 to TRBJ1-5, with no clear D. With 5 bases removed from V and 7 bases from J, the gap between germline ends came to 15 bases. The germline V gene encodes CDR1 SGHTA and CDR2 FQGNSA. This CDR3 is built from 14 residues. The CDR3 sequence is CASSVGSPGQPQHF. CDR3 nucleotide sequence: TGTGCCAGCAGCGTCGGATCCCCCGGGCAGCCCCAGCATTTT.

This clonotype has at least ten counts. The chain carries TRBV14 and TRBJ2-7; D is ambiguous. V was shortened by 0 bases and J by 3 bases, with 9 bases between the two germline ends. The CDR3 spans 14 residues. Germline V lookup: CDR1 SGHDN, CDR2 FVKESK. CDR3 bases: TGTGCCAGCAGCCAAGATCTACTATACTACGAGCAGTACTTC. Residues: CASSQDLLYYEQYF.

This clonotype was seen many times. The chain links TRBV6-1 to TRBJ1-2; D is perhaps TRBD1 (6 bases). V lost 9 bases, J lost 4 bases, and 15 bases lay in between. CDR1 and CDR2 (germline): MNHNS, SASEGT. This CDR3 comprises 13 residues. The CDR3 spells CASRAGVGYGYTF. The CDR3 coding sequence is TGTGCCAGTCGGGCAGGGGTCGGCTATGGCTACACCTTC.

DNA of the CDR3: TGTGCCATCAGTGGGGGGCCTAGCGGGAACTGGAACGAGCAGTACTTC. Translation gives CAISGGPSGNWNEQYF. The rearrangement links TRBV10-3 to TRBJ2-7, with 9 bases that match TRBD2. The CDR3 totals 16 residues. The V segment lost 4 bases and the J segment 5 bases; nucleotides outside the gene matches: 12. Germline V CDR1 and CDR2: ENHRY, SYGVKD.

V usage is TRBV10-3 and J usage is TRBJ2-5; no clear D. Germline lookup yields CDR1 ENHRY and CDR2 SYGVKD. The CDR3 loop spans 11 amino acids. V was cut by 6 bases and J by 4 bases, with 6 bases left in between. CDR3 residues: CAIRARETQYF. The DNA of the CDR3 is TGTGCCATCAGAGCGCGAGAGACCCAGTACTTC.

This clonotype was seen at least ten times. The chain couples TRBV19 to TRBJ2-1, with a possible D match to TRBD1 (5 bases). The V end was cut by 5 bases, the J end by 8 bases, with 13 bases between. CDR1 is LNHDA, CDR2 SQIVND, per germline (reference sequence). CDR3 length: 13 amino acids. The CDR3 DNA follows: TGTGCCAGTAGTGTGTCGACAGTCGATGAGCAGTTCTTC. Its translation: CASSVSTVDEQFF.

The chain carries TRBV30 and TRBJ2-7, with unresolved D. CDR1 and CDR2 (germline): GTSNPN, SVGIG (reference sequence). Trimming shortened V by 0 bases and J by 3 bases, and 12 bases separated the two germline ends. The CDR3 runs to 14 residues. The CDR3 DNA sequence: TGTGCCTGGAGTGTACTCGTAGGAAACTACGAGCAGTACTTC. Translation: CAWSVLVGNYEQYF. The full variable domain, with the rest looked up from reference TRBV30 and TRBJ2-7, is SQTIHQWPATLVQPVGSPLSLECTVEGTSNPNLYWYRQAAGRGLQLLFYSVGIGQISSEVPQNLSASRPQDRQFILSSKKLLLSDSGFYLCAWSVLVGNYEQYFGPGTRLTVT.